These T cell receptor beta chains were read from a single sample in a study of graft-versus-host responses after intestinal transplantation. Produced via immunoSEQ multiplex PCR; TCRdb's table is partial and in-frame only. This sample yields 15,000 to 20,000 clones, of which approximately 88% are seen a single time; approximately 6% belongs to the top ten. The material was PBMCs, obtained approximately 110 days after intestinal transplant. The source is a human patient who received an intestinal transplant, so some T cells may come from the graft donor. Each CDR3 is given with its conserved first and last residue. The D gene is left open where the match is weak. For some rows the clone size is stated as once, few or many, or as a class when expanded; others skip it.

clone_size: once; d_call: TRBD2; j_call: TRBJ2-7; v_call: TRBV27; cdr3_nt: TGTGCCAGCAGTATCTTAGCGGGAGGGCTATACGAGCAGTACTTC; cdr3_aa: CASSILAGGLYEQYF
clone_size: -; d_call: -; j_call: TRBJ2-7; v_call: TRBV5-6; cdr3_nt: TGTGCCAGCAGTGGCATCTCCTACGAGCAGTACTTC; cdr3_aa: CASSGISYEQYF
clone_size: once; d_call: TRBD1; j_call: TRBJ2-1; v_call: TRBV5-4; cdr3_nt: TGTTCTACCCAGGGGGCTACCTACAATGAGCAGTTCTTC; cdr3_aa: CSTQGATYNEQFF
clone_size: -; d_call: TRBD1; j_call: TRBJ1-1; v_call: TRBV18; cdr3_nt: TGTGCCAGCTCAGGGACAGCGAACACTGAAGCTTTCTTT; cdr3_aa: CASSGTANTEAFF
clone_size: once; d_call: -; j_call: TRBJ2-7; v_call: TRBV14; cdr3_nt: TGTGCCAGCAGCCCGTGGGGTGACGAGCAGTACTTC; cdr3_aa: CASSPWGDEQYF
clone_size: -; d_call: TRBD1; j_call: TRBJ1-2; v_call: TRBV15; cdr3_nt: TGTGCCACCAGCAGAGATTATCCGCCCTCGACAGGGGGCGCGAACTATGGCTACACCTTC; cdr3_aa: CATSRDYPPSTGGANYGYTF
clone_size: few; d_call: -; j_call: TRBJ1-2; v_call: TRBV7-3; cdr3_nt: TGTGCCAGCAGCTTAAAACAGGGATACGGCTACACCTTC; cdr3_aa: CASSLKQGYGYTF
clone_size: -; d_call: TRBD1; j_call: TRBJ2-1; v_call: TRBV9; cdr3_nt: TGTGCCAGCAGCGGACAGGGGGCTGGCGAGCAGTTCTTC; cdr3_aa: CASSGQGAGEQFF
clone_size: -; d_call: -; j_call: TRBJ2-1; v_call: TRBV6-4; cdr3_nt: TGTGCCAGCAGTGACAGGCCGAGCTCCTACAATGAGCAGTTCTTC; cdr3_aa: CASSDRPSSYNEQFF
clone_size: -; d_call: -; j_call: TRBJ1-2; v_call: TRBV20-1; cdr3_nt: TGCAGTGAGGTCAGGCGCTATGGCTACACCTTC; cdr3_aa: CSEVRRYGYTF
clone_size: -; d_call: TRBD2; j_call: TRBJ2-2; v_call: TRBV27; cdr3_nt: TGTGCCAGCAGTTTACTAGCGGGAGGAATCGGGGAGCTGTTTTTT; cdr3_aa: CASSLLAGGIGELFF
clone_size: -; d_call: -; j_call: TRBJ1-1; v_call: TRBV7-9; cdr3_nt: TGTGCCAGCAGAAGGGCCGGGACTGAAGCTTTCTTT; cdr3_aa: CASRRAGTEAFF
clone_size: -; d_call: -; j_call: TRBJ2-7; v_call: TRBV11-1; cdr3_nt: TGTGCCAGCAGCTTATTTCAGGGGCCTTCCACCCTCTACGAGCAGTACTTC; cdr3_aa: CASSLFQGPSTLYEQYF
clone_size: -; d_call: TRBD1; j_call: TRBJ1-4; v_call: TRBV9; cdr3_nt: TGTGCCAGCAGCGTAACCCAGGGGGCGGGTGAAAAACTGTTTTTT; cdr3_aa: CASSVTQGAGEKLFF
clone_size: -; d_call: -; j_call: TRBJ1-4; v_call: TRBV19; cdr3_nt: TGTGCCAGTGCCTTGACTCCCGGGGTCAGTGAACTGTTTTTT; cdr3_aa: CASALTPGVSELFF
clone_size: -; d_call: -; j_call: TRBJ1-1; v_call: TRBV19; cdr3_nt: TGTGCCAGTAGTATCGAGGGGAGGAATGCTTTCTTT; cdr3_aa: CASSIEGRNAFF
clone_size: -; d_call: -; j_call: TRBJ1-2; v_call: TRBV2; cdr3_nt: TGTGCCAGCTGGGTGATAGGGGGACCCAGCTATGGCTACACCTTC; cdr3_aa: CASWVIGGPSYGYTF
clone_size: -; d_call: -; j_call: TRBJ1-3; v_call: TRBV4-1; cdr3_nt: TGCGCCAGCAGCCAAGGCGCGGGGGCTGGAAACACCATATATTTT; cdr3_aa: CASSQGAGAGNTIYF
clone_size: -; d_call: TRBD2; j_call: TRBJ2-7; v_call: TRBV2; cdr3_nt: TGTGCCTATAGCGGGAAGGCCTACGAGCAGTACTTC; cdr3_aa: CAYSGKAYEQYF
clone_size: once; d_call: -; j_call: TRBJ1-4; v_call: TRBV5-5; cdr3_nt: TGTGCCAGCAGCTTGTATCCAACCTCGGGGGTGAATGAAAAACTGTTTTTT; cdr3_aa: CASSLYPTSGVNEKLFF
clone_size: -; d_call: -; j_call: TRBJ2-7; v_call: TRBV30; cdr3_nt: TGTGCCTGGAGAGATTCGGGGTACGAGCAGTACTTC; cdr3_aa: CAWRDSGYEQYF
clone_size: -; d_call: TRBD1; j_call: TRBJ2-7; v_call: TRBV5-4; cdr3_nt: TGTGCCAGCAGCTCAAAAATGGGACAGGGCTACGAGCAGTACTTC; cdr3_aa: CASSSKMGQGYEQYF
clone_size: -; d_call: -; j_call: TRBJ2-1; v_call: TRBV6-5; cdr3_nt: TGTGCCAGCAGTTACTCCGGCGGGACCCAGTTCTTC; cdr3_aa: CASSYSGGTQFF